Presented here are 15 T cell receptor beta chains from one specimen sequenced in a study of T cell responses to AZD1222 COVID-19 vaccine. Sequencing was performed with immunoSEQ multiplex PCR; in TCRdb, only in-frame clones are kept and a portion is missing. The profile covers some 200,000 clones, with approximately 90% appearing a single time and 3% to 3.5% taken by the ten largest. The sequencing used peripheral blood, collected 28 days after the second AZD1222 dose. All receptors come from an adult who received the AZD1222 COVID-19 vaccine.

The chain carries TRBV18 and TRBJ2-2; D unresolved. From germline, CDR1 is KGHSH and CDR2 LQKENI. V shed 3 bases and J shed 5 bases, with 10 bases lying between them. This CDR3 has 14 amino acids. CDR3 region: CASSPRTETGELFF. In DNA form, the CDR3 reads TGTGCCAGCTCACCTCGGACGGAAACCGGGGAGCTGTTTTTT.

The chain combines TRBV13 with TRBJ1-2; TRBD1 agrees at 7 bases. The CDR3 loop spans 14 amino acids. The trim removed 5 bases at V and 6 bases at J, leaving 9 bases unmatched. From germline, CDR1 is PRHDT and CDR2 FYEKMQ (reference sequence). CDR3 DNA: TGTGCCAGCAGCCCATACAGGGGAACAGATGGCTACACCTTC. It yields the protein CASSPYRGTDGYTF.

The chain couples TRBV12-3 or TRBV12-4 to TRBJ1-1; 7 nucleotides line up with TRBD1. This CDR3 region has 13 residues. V gave up 6 bases and J gave up 3 bases; unmatched junction bases: 4. CDR3 coding DNA: TGTGCCAGCAGCTCGACAGGGTACACTGAAGCTTTCTTT. This encodes CASSSTGYTEAFF.

This rearrangement joins TRBV19 to TRBJ1-6; a weak D match, TRBD1 (5 bases). In germline, CDR1 is LNHDA, CDR2 SQIVND (reference sequence). Trimming took 7 bases from V and 5 from J, leaving 9 bases between them. The CDR3 runs 13 residues. CDR3 nucleotides: TGTGCCAGTACGGGGGAGAATAATTCACCCCTCCACTTT. Protein product: CASTGENNSPLHF.

This sequence joins TRBV2 and TRBJ2-3; 12 positions agree with TRBD2. Germline lookup yields CDR1 SNHLY and CDR2 FYNNEI. J gave up 4 bases and V 6 bases, and 5 bases lay outside the gene matches. The CDR3 is 15 residues long. The CDR3 sequence: CASRVTSGRADTQYF. CDR3 nucleotide sequence: TGTGCCAGCAGGGTGACTAGCGGGAGAGCAGATACGCAGTATTTT.

The genes are TRBV12-3 or TRBV12-4 and TRBJ1-3, with D possibly TRBD1 on 6 matching bases. The CDR3 loop spans 12 amino acids. The V end was cut by 8 bases, the J end by 7 bases, with 12 bases between. The CDR3 loop is CASQGGGNTIYF. CDR3 DNA sequence: TGTGCCAGCCAGGGAGGGGGTAACACCATATATTTT.

The chain recombines TRBV19 with TRBJ2-7; 9 bases are shared with TRBD2. There are 14 residues in the CDR3. Germline lookup yields CDR1 LNHDA and CDR2 SQIVND (reference sequence). Losses at the gene ends were 3 bases for V and 4 bases for J; bases not matched to a gene: 4. The CDR3 region is CASSISGSGYEQYF. The CDR3 nucleotides are TGTGCCAGTAGTATTAGCGGGAGTGGTTACGAGCAGTACTTC.

The CDR3 DNA sequence: TGTGCCAGCGTGCTCCAGCGCAACTCCTACGAGCAGTACTTC. Translated, it gives CASVLQRNSYEQYF. The chain couples TRBV28 to TRBJ2-7, with D unclear. The length of the CDR3 is 14 residues. Germline CDR1 MDHEN, CDR2 SYDVKM. V lost 8 bases, J lost 0 bases, and 14 bases lay in between.

The chain is built from TRBV11-3 and TRBJ2-1; TRBD1 matches at 8 bases. Germline lookup yields CDR1 SGHNT and CDR2 YENEEA. The CDR3 is made up of 15 amino acids. Germline trimming cut 5 bases from V and 5 bases from J; bases unmatched to any gene: 8. The CDR3 protein is CASSPPGGADNEQFF. CDR3 nucleotide sequence: TGTGCCAGCAGCCCACCAGGGGGCGCGGACAATGAGCAGTTCTTC.

The chain joins TRBV28 to TRBJ1-2; TRBD1 matches at 9 bases. The CDR3 length is 15 residues. Unmatched junction bases numbered 8, after V lost 6 bases and J lost 3 bases. Germline V gives CDR1 MDHEN, CDR2 SYDVKM. The CDR3: CASSPVGQGYYGYTF. CDR3 bases: TGTGCCAGCAGCCCGGTGGGACAGGGATACTATGGCTACACCTTC.

As DNA, the CDR3 is TGCGCCAGCAGCCAAGATGAACAGGATACGCAGTATTTT. The encoded protein is CASSQDEQDTQYF. The genes are TRBV4-1 and TRBJ2-3; D is unresolved. V gave up 0 bases and J gave up 6 bases, with 7 bases separating them. In germline, CDR1 is MGHRA, CDR2 YSYEKL. The CDR3 has 13 residues.

This clone was picked up a small number of times. V usage is TRBV6-6 and J usage is TRBJ2-2; TRBD2 is a possible D gene (5 bases). The ends were cut back, 6 bases at V and 10 bases at J, with 9 bases in the middle. This CDR3 comprises 11 residues. Germline V gene data show CDR1 as MNHNY and CDR2 as SVGAGI (reference sequence). The DNA of the CDR3 is TGTGCCAGCAGAGGACTGATGGAGCTGTTTTTT. Amino acids: CASRGLMELFF.

The chain carries TRBV11-2 and TRBJ2-7, with a weak D call TRBD2 (6 bases). The CDR3 loop spans 13 amino acids. V dropped 3 bases and J dropped 7 bases, with 13 bases sitting between them. Germline loops: CDR1 SGHAT, CDR2 FQNNGV. The CDR3 DNA reads as TGTGCCAGCAGCTTTATCGGGGGAGGAGAGCAGTACTTC. The encoded protein is CASSFIGGGEQYF. Combining the CDR3 with reference TRBV11-2 and TRBJ2-7 gives the whole variable domain EAGVAQSPRYKIIEKRQSVAFWCNPISGHATLYWYQQILGQGPKLLIQFQNNGVVDDSQLPKDRFSAERLKGVDSTLKIQPAKLEDSAVYLCASSFIGGGEQYFGPGTRLTVT.

This clone showed up just once. The chain uses TRBV28 and TRBJ1-6, with TRBD1 matching over 10 bases. Per germline, CDR1 MDHEN and CDR2 SYDVKM. J gave up 10 bases and V 2 bases, and 2 bases lay outside the gene matches. The CDR3 is made up of 14 amino acids. The CDR3 is CASSLGQGGSPLHF. The CDR3 coding sequence is TGTGCCAGCAGTTTAGGACAGGGGGGGTCACCCCTCCACTTT.

The chain has TRBV28 and TRBJ2-5; 7 bases agree with TRBD1. This CDR3 contains 16 residues. The ends lost 5 bases at V and 5 bases at J; junction bases unmatched: 14. Germline CDR1 and CDR2: MDHEN and SYDVKM. CDR3: CASSRYRGLNQETQYF. The DNA for the CDR3 is TGTGCCAGCAGTCGCTACAGGGGCCTAAATCAGGAGACCCAGTACTTC. Complete variable domain (other parts from reference TRBV28 and TRBJ2-5): DVKVTQSSRYLVKRTGEKVFLECVQDMDHENMFWYRQDPGLGLRLIYFSYDVKMKEKGDIPEGYSVSREKKERFSLILESASTNQTSMYLCASSRYRGLNQETQYFGPGTRLLVL.